This TCR beta chain was sequenced during a study of T cell repertoires in cytomegalovirus infection. Study at large: In the study, CMV epitopes included recently identified HLA-C-restricted and well-studied HLA-B-restricted ones.

MiXCR, run by TCRdb on the reads, gives a single entry per CDR3 protein. This table has 550,000 to 850,000 distinct CDR3 sequences, roughly 36% appearing once. Study results and caveats: Cumulative public TCR beta family frequency identified carriers of CMV plus the relevant HLA. The ex vivo response showed dominance by HLA-C-restricted CMV-specific TCR beta clonotypes.

Notes on this clonotype: Its antigen is unknown.

Germline CDR1 SGHVS, CDR2 FQNEAQ. Losses at the gene ends were 4 bases for V and 3 bases for J; bases not matched to a gene: 10. The CDR3 runs 19 residues. The starting material was cultured PBMCs, obtained from culture after CMV antigen stimulation. This TCR derives from a human donor in good health (CMV status not recorded). Some clones in this sample may be carry-over from other donors' samples. The J gene is TRBJ2-2, the V gene TRBV7-8; 14 bases match TRBD2. CDR3 in amino acids: CASSSGTSGSDWDTGELFF. The CDR3 DNA follows: TGTGCCAGCAGCTCCGGGACTAGCGGGAGCGATTGGGACACCGGGGAGCTGTTTTTT. Variable domain in full (rest from reference TRBV7-8 and TRBJ2-2): GAGVSQSPRYKVAKRGQDVALRCDPISGHVSLFWYQQALGQGPEFLTYFQNEAQLDKSGLPSDRFFAERPEGSVSTLKIQRTQQEDSAVYLCASSSGTSGSDWDTGELFFGEGSRLTVL.